Detailed here is one T cell receptor (beta chain). Its specificity is unknown. V lost 2 bases to trimming and J lost 0 bases; unmatched junction nucleotides: 4. The V gene's germline CDR1 is SGDLS and CDR2 YYNGEE. This CDR3 is 16 amino acids long. Researchers ran the PCR with 60 Vbeta and 13 Jbeta primers. Assay used: immunoSEQ multiplex PCR; TCRdb lists only in-frame clones, some missing. This table holds over 65,000 clones, less than 80% found once. This sample stems from a study of cytomegalovirus exposure and HLA in healthy donors. Study in general: In a previous analysis, some 120 million unique TCR beta sequences were found from 150 million to 200 million T cells. Around 78 million unique TCR sequences came from HLA-typed donors in an early release. Study-wide findings and caveats: Presence/absence analyses rested on an assumption that sequencing depth was roughly uniform across donors.

No record was made of this donor's CMV serostatus. The receptor comes from a human donor in good health. Sequencing used PBMCs. The gene calls are TRBV9 and TRBJ2-2, with 7 bases fitting TRBD2. CDR3 amino acids: CASSVRGDSNTGELFF. As DNA, the CDR3 is TGTGCCAGCAGCGTCCGGGGGGACTCGAACACCGGGGAGCTGTTTTTT. The full variable domain, rest sourced from reference TRBV9 and TRBJ2-2, is DSGVTQTPKHLITATGQRVTLRCSPRSGDLSVYWYQQSLDQGLQFLIQYYNGEERAKGNILERFSAQQFPDLHSELNLSSLELGDSALYFCASSVRGDSNTGELFFGEGSRLTVL.